The next 8 T cell receptor beta chains were all read from a single sample in a study of cytomegalovirus exposure and HLA in healthy donors. PCR involved 60 Vbeta and 13 Jbeta primers. Clones were sequenced by immunoSEQ multiplex PCR, and TCRdb holds only the in-frame ones, with some missing. Of 90,000 to 140,000 clones in the sample, over 70% were seen once. Material for sequencing was PBMCs. The receptors originated from a young man in good health and CMV-seronegative.

The V call is TRBV15, the J call TRBJ1-2; tentative D call: TRBD1 (5 bases). The CDR3 has 15 residues. In germline, CDR1 is LNHNV, CDR2 YYDKDF (reference sequence). Trimming removed 2 bases from V and 9 bases from J, with 19 bases in between. The DNA for the CDR3 is TGTGCCACCAGCAGACCGGGCCTTAGGGGTACTAGCTACACCTTC. Amino acids: CATSRPGLRGTSYTF.

The chain uses TRBV6-5 and TRBJ2-7, with unresolved D. Germline CDR1 MNHEY, CDR2 SVGAGI. The CDR3 length is 13 residues. The V and J ends lost 3 bases and 5 bases respectively, with 11 bases between them. CDR3: CASSYRLRDEQYF. In nucleotides, the CDR3 is TGTGCCAGCAGTTATAGGCTTCGGGACGAGCAGTACTTC.

The chain joins TRBV25-1 to TRBJ2-5; D is unclear. The germline V gene has CDR1 MGHDK and CDR2 SYGVNS. The CDR3 length is 13 residues. The V gene lost 4 bases and the J gene lost 8 bases, with 14 bases spanning the gap. The CDR3, as DNA: TGTGCCAGCAGTGTGAATTTCGAGATCACCCAGTACTTC. It codes for CASSVNFEITQYF.

This clone has a single count. The rearrangement joins TRBV18 to TRBJ1-2; perhaps TRBD1 as D (6 bases). The CDR3 is 15 residues long. The V end was cut by 5 bases, the J end by 6 bases, with 19 bases between. Germline V CDR1 and CDR2: KGHSH, LQKENI. The CDR3 DNA follows: TGTGCCAGCTCATCCTCAGGGGCAGCGAATAATGGCTACACCTTC. Protein: CASSSSGAANNGYTF.

The rearrangement uses TRBV6-5 and TRBJ1-1, with D hard to call. The germline V gene has CDR1 MNHEY and CDR2 SVGAGI. V gave up 6 bases and J gave up 1 base, with 9 bases separating them. This CDR3 has 13 amino acids. Here the CDR3 reads CASRSTGNTEAFF. CDR3 bases: TGTGCCAGCAGATCGACGGGGAACACTGAAGCTTTCTTT.

The chain joins TRBV25-1 to TRBJ1-1, with TRBD1 matching over 10 bases. CDR1 MGHDK and CDR2 SYGVNS come from the germline V gene. With 5 bases clipped from V and 4 bases from J, the junction kept 4 bases outside the gene matches. CDR3 length: 14 amino acids. CDR3 coding DNA: TGTGCCAGCAGTCTCGGGACAGGGGTCACTGAAGCTTTCTTT. Its protein product is CASSLGTGVTEAFF.

This clone was seen a single time. The gene calls are TRBV5-8 and TRBJ2-5; unclear D gene. This CDR3 region has 14 residues. Trimming stripped 1 base from V and 5 bases from J, with 12 bases between. The germline gives CDR1 SGHTS, CDR2 YDEGEE. CDR3 DNA: TGTGCCAGCAGCTTGTCGGCAGGCAGGGAGACCCAGTACTTC. This sequence encodes CASSLSAGRETQYF.

The chain combines TRBV30 with TRBJ1-5, with D perhaps matching TRBD1 (6 bases). Germline loops: CDR1 GTSNPN, CDR2 SVGIG (reference sequence). The germline V and J ends were trimmed by 0 bases and 6 bases, with 24 bases remaining between them. The CDR3 covers 18 residues. As DNA, the CDR3 is TGTGCCTGGAGTGTTCAGGGATCCCCCTCACAGGGAAGTCAGCCCCAGCATTTT. As protein: CAWSVQGSPSQGSQPQHF.